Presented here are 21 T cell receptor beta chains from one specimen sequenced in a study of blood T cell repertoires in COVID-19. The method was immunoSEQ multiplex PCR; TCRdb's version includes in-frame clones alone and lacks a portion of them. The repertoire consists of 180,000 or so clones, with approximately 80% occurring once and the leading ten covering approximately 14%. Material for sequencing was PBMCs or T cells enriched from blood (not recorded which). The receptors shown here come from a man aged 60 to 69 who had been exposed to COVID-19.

CDR3 sequence (DNA): TGTGCCAGCAGAAAACAGGGGAGGACTGAAGCTTTCTTT. Translation gives CASRKQGRTEAFF. The chain employs TRBV6-5 and TRBJ1-1; 7 bases are a match to TRBD1. The CDR3 consists of 13 residues. After removal of 6 bases from V and 5 bases from J, the junction contained 6 bases not matched to a gene. Germline V gene lookup returns CDR1 MNHEY and CDR2 SVGAGI.

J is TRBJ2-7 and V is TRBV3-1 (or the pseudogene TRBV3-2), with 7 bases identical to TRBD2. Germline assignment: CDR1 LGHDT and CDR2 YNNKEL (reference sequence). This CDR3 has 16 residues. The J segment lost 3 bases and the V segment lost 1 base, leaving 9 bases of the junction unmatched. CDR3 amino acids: CASSQGFSSGSYEQYF. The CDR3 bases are TGTGCCAGCAGCCAAGGATTTTCTAGCGGAAGCTACGAGCAGTACTTC.

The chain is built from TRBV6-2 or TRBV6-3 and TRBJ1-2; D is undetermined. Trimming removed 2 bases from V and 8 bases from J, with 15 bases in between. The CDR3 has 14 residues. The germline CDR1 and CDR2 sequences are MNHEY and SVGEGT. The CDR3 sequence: CASSYLDAEEGYTF. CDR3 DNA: TGTGCCAGCAGTTACCTAGACGCGGAGGAGGGCTACACCTTC.

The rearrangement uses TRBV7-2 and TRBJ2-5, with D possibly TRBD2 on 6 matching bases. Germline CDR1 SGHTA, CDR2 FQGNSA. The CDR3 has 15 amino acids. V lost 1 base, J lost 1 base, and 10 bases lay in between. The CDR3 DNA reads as TGTGCCAGCAGCTTAGAATTGGGGGGCCAAGAGACCCAGTACTTC. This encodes CASSLELGGQETQYF.

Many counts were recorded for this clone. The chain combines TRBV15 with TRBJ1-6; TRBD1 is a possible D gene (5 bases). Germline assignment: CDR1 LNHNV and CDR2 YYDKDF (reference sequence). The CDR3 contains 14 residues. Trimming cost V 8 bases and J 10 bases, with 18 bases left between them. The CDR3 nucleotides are TGTGCCACCCGCCCCAGGACAACAGGCTCACCCCTCCACTTT. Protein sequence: CATRPRTTGSPLHF.

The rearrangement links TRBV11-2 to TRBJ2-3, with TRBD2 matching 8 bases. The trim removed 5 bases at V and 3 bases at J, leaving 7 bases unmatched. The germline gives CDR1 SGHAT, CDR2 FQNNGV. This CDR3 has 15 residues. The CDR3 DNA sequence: TGTGCCAGCAGCCCCCTCAGCGGGAGTACAGATACGCAGTATTTT. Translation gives CASSPLSGSTDTQYF.

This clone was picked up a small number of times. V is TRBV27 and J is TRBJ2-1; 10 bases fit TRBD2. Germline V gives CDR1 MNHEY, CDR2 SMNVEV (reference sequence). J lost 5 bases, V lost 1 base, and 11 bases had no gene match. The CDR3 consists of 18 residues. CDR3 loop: CASSLFRPLSGRHNEQFF. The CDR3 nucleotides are TGTGCCAGCAGTTTATTCCGCCCGCTTAGCGGGAGGCACAATGAGCAGTTCTTC.

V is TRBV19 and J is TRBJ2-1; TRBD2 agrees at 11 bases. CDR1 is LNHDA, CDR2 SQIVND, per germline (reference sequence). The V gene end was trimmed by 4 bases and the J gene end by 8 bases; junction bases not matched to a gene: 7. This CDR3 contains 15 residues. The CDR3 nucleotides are TGTGCCAGTAGTAGGGGACTAGCGGAGGTATATGAGCAGTTCTTC. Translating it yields CASSRGLAEVYEQFF.

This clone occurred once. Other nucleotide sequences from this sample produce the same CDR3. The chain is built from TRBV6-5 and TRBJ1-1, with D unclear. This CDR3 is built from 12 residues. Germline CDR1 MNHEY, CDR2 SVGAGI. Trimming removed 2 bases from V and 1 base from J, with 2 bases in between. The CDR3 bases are TGTGCCAGCAGTTACCGGAACACTGAAGCTTTCTTT. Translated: CASSYRNTEAFF.

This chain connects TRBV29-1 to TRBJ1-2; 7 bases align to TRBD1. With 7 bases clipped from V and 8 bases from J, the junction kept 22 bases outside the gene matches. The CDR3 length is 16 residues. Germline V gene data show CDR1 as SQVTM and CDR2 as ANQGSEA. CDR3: CSAYGTDSQLGYGYTF. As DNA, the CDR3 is TGCAGCGCCTACGGGACAGATTCCCAACTGGGATACGGCTACACCTTC.

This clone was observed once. The CDR3 is CASSPTGTANEKLFF. CDR3 bases: TGTGCCAGCTCACCGACCGGGACAGCTAATGAAAAACTGTTTTTT. The chain has TRBV18 and TRBJ1-4, with 7 bases lining up with TRBD1. Losses at the gene ends were 3 bases for V and 3 bases for J; bases not matched to a gene: 4. The germline CDR1 and CDR2 sequences are KGHSH and LQKENI. The CDR3 loop spans 15 amino acids.

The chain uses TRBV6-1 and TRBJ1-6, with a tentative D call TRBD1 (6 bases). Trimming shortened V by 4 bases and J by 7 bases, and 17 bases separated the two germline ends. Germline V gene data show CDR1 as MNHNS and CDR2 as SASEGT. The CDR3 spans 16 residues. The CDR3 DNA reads TGTGCCAGCAGTGGGGGGAGGGGACATCGGAATTCACCCCTCCACTTT. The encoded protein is CASSGGRGHRNSPLHF.

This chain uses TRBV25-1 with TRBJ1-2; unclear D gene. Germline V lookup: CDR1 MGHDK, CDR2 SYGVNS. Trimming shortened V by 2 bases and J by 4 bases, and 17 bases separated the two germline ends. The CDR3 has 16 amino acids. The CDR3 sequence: CASSETGAEEGYGYTF. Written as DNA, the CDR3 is TGTGCCAGCAGTGAAACCGGCGCCGAGGAGGGCTATGGCTACACCTTC.

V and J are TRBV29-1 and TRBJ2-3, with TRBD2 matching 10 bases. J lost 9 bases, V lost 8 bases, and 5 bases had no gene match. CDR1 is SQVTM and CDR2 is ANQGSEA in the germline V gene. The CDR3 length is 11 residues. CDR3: CSQREGGTQYF. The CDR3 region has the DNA TGCAGCCAGCGGGAGGGTGGGACGCAGTATTTT.

The CDR3 sequence: CASSILAGGPETQYF. In DNA form, the CDR3 reads TGTGCCAGTAGTATATTAGCGGGAGGGCCGGAGACCCAGTACTTC. V usage is TRBV19 and J usage is TRBJ2-5, with 11 bases aligning to TRBD2. Trimming at V came to 2 bases and at J to 5 bases, leaving 4 bases not matched to a gene. CDR3 length: 15 residues. Germline-derived CDR1 and CDR2 are LNHDA and SQIVND (reference sequence).

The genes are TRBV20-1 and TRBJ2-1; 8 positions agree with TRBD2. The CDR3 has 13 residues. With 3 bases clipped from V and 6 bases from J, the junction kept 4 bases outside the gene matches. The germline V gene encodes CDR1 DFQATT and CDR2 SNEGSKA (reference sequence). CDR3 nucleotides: TGCAGTGCTAGTCGGGAGGGCGGCAATGAGCAGTTCTTC. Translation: CSASREGGNEQFF.

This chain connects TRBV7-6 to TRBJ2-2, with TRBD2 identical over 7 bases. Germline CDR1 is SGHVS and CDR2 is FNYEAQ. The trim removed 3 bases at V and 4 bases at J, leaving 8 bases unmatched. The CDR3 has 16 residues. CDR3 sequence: CASSLATVAGTGELFF. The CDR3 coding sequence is TGTGCCAGCAGCTTGGCCACGGTAGCGGGCACCGGGGAGCTGTTTTTT.

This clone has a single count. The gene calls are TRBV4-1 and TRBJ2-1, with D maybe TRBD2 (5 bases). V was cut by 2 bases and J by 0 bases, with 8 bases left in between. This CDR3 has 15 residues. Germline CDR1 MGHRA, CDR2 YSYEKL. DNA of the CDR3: TGCGCCAGCAGCCAACAAGCGGACTCCTACAATGAGCAGTTCTTC. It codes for CASSQQADSYNEQFF.

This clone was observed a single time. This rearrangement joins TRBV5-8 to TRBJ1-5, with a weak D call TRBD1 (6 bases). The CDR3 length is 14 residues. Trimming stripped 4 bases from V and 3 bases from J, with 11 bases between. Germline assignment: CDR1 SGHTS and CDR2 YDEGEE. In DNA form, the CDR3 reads TGTGCCAGCAGCGTGACAGGCCTCAATCAGCCCCAGCATTTT. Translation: CASSVTGLNQPQHF.

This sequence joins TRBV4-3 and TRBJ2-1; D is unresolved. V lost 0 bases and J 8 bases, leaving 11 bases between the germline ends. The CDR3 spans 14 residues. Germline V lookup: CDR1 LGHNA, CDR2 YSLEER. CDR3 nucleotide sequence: TGCGCCAGCAGCCAAGAGGTTCATTCGGATGAGCAGTTCTTC. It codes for CASSQEVHSDEQFF.

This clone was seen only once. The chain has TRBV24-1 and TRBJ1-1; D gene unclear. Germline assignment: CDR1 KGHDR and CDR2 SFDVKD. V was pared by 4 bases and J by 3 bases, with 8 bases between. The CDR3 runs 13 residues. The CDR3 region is CATSENSHTEAFF. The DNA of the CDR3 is TGTGCCACCAGTGAGAACAGCCACACTGAAGCTTTCTTT.